A selection of T cell receptor beta chains follows, all from one sample in a study of blood T cell repertoires in COVID-19. The repertoire was sequenced with immunoSEQ multiplex PCR; TCRdb's copy has only in-frame clones and lacks some. The table includes 39,000 or so clones, 80% to 90% detected once. Sequences were obtained from peripheral blood. The receptors derive from a human donor in a cohort sampled during active COVID-19. Each CDR3 is given with its conserved first and last residue. The D gene is left open where the match is weak. Size is omitted from some rows. Given values are once, few, many or a class for expanded clones.

D	V	J	size	DNA	CDR3
TRBD2	TRBV19	TRBJ2-1	.	TGTGCCAGTAGTATCCCGTTTCGACTAGCGGGAGGACTAATGAAGGGGCAGTTCTTC	CASSIPFRLAGGLMKGQFF
TRBD2	TRBV18	TRBJ2-7	.	TGTGCCAGCTCACCAGGACTAGCGGGAGGGTTCTACGAGCAGTACTTC	CASSPGLAGGFYEQYF
TRBD1	TRBV30	TRBJ1-6	.	TGTGCCTGGAGGGCCGGACAGGGCCCTTCACCCCTCCACTTT	CAWRAGQGPSPLHF
TRBD1	TRBV7-2	TRBJ1-3	.	TGTGCCAGCAGCTTTACCGGGACAGGGGAAAACACCATATATTTT	CASSFTGTGENTIYF
.	TRBV2	TRBJ2-3	once	TGTGCCAGCAGTGACAGGGGCGGGCGCACAGATACGCAGTATTTT	CASSDRGGRTDTQYF
TRBD1	TRBV5-8	TRBJ1-6	once	TGTGCCAGCACACAGGGGACTAATTCACCCCTCCACTTT	CASTQGTNSPLHF
TRBD2	TRBV6-1	TRBJ2-3	.	TGTGCCAGCAGTGAAGCGTTAGGGCTAGCGGGGGAGGATACGCAGTATTTT	CASSEALGLAGEDTQYF
TRBD1	TRBV7-6	TRBJ2-7	.	TGTGCCAGCAGCTGGGGACAGGGCCATTCCTACGAGCAGTACTTC	CASSWGQGHSYEQYF
.	TRBV7-8	TRBJ2-7	few	TGTGCCAGCAGCTTGACCGGACTCCTCGTGGAGCAGTACTTC	CASSLTGLLVEQYF
.	TRBV7-2	TRBJ2-3	.	TGTGCCAGCAGTCAGTCCCAAGCAGATACGCAGTATTTT	CASSQSQADTQYF
TRBD1	TRBV2	TRBJ1-1	.	TGTGCCAGCAGTGCTACAGGGGGCGACACTGAAGCTTTCTTT	CASSATGGDTEAFF
.	TRBV6-2/TRBV6-3	TRBJ1-5	.	TGTGCCAGCAGCTCGATCCAGGGAAGGGATCAGCCCCAGCATTTT	CASSSIQGRDQPQHF
.	TRBV11-2	TRBJ2-1	.	TGTGCCAGCAGTCCCGGTGGTTCCTACAATGAGCAGTTCTTC	CASSPGGSYNEQFF
.	TRBV6-5	TRBJ2-7	.	TGTGCCAGCAGACCCTTTAATATCGGGAGATACGAGCAGTACTTC	CASRPFNIGRYEQYF
TRBD1	TRBV10-2	TRBJ1-4	.	TGCGCCAGCAGGCCCACAGGGGTATCTAATGAAAAACTGTTTTTT	CASRPTGVSNEKLFF
TRBD2	TRBV6-5	TRBJ2-7	.	TGTGCCAGCTCGGGAGGGACCTACGAGCAGTACTTC	CASSGGTYEQYF
.	TRBV10-3	TRBJ2-7	.	TGTGCCATCAGCGACTGGAACTACGAGCAGTACTTC	CAISDWNYEQYF
TRBD1	TRBV6-2/TRBV6-3	TRBJ2-2	.	TGTGCCAGCAGTTCGGGACAGCTGAACACCGGGGAGCTGTTTTTT	CASSSGQLNTGELFF
.	TRBV20-1	TRBJ2-3	.	TGCAGTGCTAGTCACGGTAGCGTCACAGATACGCAGTATTTT	CSASHGSVTDTQYF
.	TRBV5-6	TRBJ1-4	.	TGTGCCAGCAGCACCGGACAGCTGGGTGAAAAACTGTTTTTT	CASSTGQLGEKLFF
TRBD2	TRBV4-2	TRBJ2-1	.	TGTGCCAGCAGCCTTCCAACTAGCGGGGGGGCGTCGTCCTACAATGAGCAGTTCTTC	CASSLPTSGGASSYNEQFF
.	TRBV5-1	TRBJ1-2	.	TGCGCCAGCAGCTTGGGGCTTAACTATGGCTACACCTTC	CASSLGLNYGYTF
.	TRBV5-1	TRBJ2-7	.	TGCGCCAGCAGTTCCACAGGAGGGGCTTCCTACGAGCAGTACTTC	CASSSTGGASYEQYF
.	TRBV15	TRBJ1-1	.	TGTGCCATCGTAACCCAGGACAGTACAACACTGAAGGCTTTCTTT	CAIVTQDSTTLKAFF
.	TRBV7-9	TRBJ2-5	.	TGTGCCAGCAGCAGCACGTACAGCCTTAGGGAGACCCAGTACTTC	CASSSTYSLRETQYF
.	TRBV5-1	TRBJ2-3	.	TGCGCCAGCAGTAGTGGGAGACCAGATACGCAGTATTTT	CASSSGRPDTQYF
.	TRBV7-6	TRBJ2-2	few	TGTGCCAGCAGCTTAGCGGGAGCGGTCGGGGAGCTGTTTTTT	CASSLAGAVGELFF
.	TRBV25-1	TRBJ1-1	.	TGTGCCAGCAGCCTAGTTGTGGGAGGGAACACTGAAGCTTTCTTT	CASSLVVGGNTEAFF
TRBD1	TRBV7-2	TRBJ1-2	.	TGTGCCAGCAGCTCAGGACAGGGGGCTTTAGGAGGCTACACCTTC	CASSSGQGALGGYTF
.	TRBV5-1	TRBJ1-2	once	TGCGCCAGCAGCTTTGAGACTCACTATGGCTACACCTTC	CASSFETHYGYTF
TRBD1	TRBV28	TRBJ1-1	.	TGTGCCAGCAGTTTACAGGGGGGCACTGAAGCTTTCTTT	CASSLQGGTEAFF
.	TRBV15	TRBJ1-2	.	TGTGCCACCAGCAGAGCAGGGCAGGGATATAAGGGCTACACCTTC	CATSRAGQGYKGYTF
TRBD2	TRBV4-1	TRBJ2-3	.	TGCGCCAGCAGCCAAGTAGGATCACTAATAGCGGGGGGGCTTGGAACAGATACGCAGTATTTT	CASSQVGSLIAGGLGTDTQYF
TRBD1	TRBV27	TRBJ2-7	.	TGTGCCAGCAGCAGAGGACAGGGGTCCTACGAGCAGTACTTC	CASSRGQGSYEQYF
TRBD2	TRBV3-1/TRBV3-2	TRBJ2-7	.	TGTGCCAGCAGAACCGGGACTAGCGGGCATTACGAGCAGTACTTC	CASRTGTSGHYEQYF
.	TRBV18	TRBJ1-5	.	TGTGCCAGCTCACCAGGGGAGGGATTCGAACAGCCCCAGCATTTT	CASSPGEGFEQPQHF
TRBD1	TRBV19	TRBJ1-5	.	TGTGCCAGTAGTATCGACCGGACAGGTTATAGCAATCAGCCCCAGCATTTT	CASSIDRTGYSNQPQHF
.	TRBV5-6	TRBJ2-7	once	TGTGCCAGCAGCTTACAGGGATCCTACGAGCAGTACTTC	CASSLQGSYEQYF
.	TRBV29-1	TRBJ2-1	.	TGCAGCGCCCAAAGGGGGGGCGGTCCTAACAATGAGCAGTTCTTC	CSAQRGGGPNNEQFF
TRBD2	TRBV2	TRBJ2-7	.	TGTGCCAGCAGTGAAGCGCTAGCGGGAATAGGCGAGCAGTACTTC	CASSEALAGIGEQYF